This record covers a single TCR beta chain. Its specificity is not known. The data stem from a study of response to subunit inactivated influenza vaccine. The study, taken as a whole, reports: Few new T cells, the authors suggested, are recruited by each seasonal influenza vaccination.

The length of the CDR3 is 13 residues. Germline-derived CDR1 and CDR2 are SQVTM and ANQGSEA. V shed 7 bases and J 7 bases; nucleotides not matched to a gene: 6. TCRdb independently ran MiXCR on the RT-PCR reads; one entry per CDR3 protein. The sample holds under 550,000 distinct CDR3 sequences, roughly 7.6% seen once. The chain recombines TRBV29-1 with TRBJ1-5, with TRBD1 matching 11 bases. This specimen consisted of PBMCs from blood, obtained less than 30 months after vaccination. This clonotype originated in a man aged 45 to 70 who received an inactivated influenza vaccine. CDR3 region: CSAGDRGGQPQHF. In DNA form, the CDR3 reads TGCAGCGCCGGGGACAGGGGGGGACAGCCCCAGCATTTT.